This T cell receptor (beta chain) was captured in a study of T cell repertoires in ileal Crohn's disease. Across the study: Median disease duration was about 8.2 years; about 37% smoked at surgery.

Per germline, CDR1 PRHDT and CDR2 FYEKMQ (reference sequence). V shed 10 bases and J shed 0 bases, with 10 bases lying between them. This CDR3 region has 14 residues. This clone was seen more than once but under ten times. The protocol was immunoSEQ multiplex PCR, while the TCRdb copy is restricted to in-frame clones and leaves out a portion. The data show about 17,000 clones, 50% to 75% seen once. The receptor's source is an adult with Crohn's disease. The source material was ileal tissue. The V and J genes are TRBV13 and TRBJ2-6; a weak D match, TRBD2 (5 bases). CDR3 sequence (DNA): TGTGCCACCCAGCGGAGCTCTGGGGCCAACGTCCTGACTTTC. It specifies CATQRSSGANVLTF. Full variable domain (remainder filled in from reference TRBV13 and TRBJ2-6): AAGVIQSPRHLIKEKRETATLKCYPIPRHDTVYWYQQGPGQDPQFLISFYEKMQSDKGSIPDRFSAQQFSDYHSELNMSSLELGDSALYFCATQRSSGANVLTFGAGSRLTVL.